This TCR beta chain derives from a study of blood T cell repertoires in COVID-19. Across the study: COVID-19 samples, acute and convalescent, were from the United States, Italy and Spain. PBMCs, B-cell-depleted T cells, or T cells were the source of the cDNA or gDNA that made up the material.

The V end was cut by 5 bases, the J end by 7 bases, with 11 bases between. The CDR3 is made up of 12 amino acids. The germline V gene encodes CDR1 SQVTM and CDR2 ANQGSEA. Study processing details: Estimation of nucleated cell counts relied on the amplification of reference gene primers. TCRdb's copy holds only in-frame clones and misses some; the assay was immunoSEQ multiplex PCR. The V and J calls and clone size were taken over from that table, and D and trimming were inferred from the DNA. The sample yields roughly 200,000 clones, about 88% seen once. This TCR derives from a man in his forties with active or convalescent COVID-19. The V gene is TRBV29-1, the J gene TRBJ2-2; perhaps TRBD1 as D (5 bases). The sample consisted of peripheral blood. The CDR3 is CSVTGSSGELFF. CDR3 coding DNA: TGCAGCGTTACAGGTTCTAGCGGGGAGCTGTTTTTT.